A single sample gave rise to the 25 T cell receptor beta chains below, sequenced in a study of cytomegalovirus exposure and HLA in healthy donors. In the PCR, 60 Vbeta and 13 Jbeta primers were used. Data came from immunoSEQ multiplex PCR; TCRdb stores just in-frame clones and leaves some out. The sample consists of 180,000 or so clones, about four fifths of them appearing once. The sequenced material came from PBMCs. These receptors came from a woman between 50 and 59 years old in good health and CMV-seronegative.

The chain has TRBV20-1 and TRBJ2-1, with no clear D. Between the trimmed V and J ends, which lost 5 bases and 8 bases, there was a span of 10 bases. This CDR3 spans 11 amino acids. The germline CDR1 and CDR2 sequences are DFQATT and SNEGSKA (reference sequence). CDR3 nucleotide sequence: TGCAGTGCTGATCAGGCCCATGAGCAGTTCTTC. As protein: CSADQAHEQFF.

V gene TRBV10-3 combines with J gene TRBJ1-3, with 7 bases aligning to TRBD1. Germline V CDR1 and CDR2: ENHRY, SYGVKD. CDR3 length: 16 residues. Unmatched junction bases numbered 5, after V lost 2 bases and J lost 1 base. The CDR3 nucleotides are TGTGCCATCAGTGAGGGGGGACAGAGATCTGGAAACACCATATATTTT. It encodes CAISEGGQRSGNTIYF.

The V gene is TRBV15, the J gene TRBJ2-1, with 10 bases that match TRBD2. CDR3 length: 16 amino acids. V trimming: 2 bases; J trimming: 9 bases; junction bases outside the gene matches: 10. Germline CDR1 and CDR2: LNHNV and YYDKDF (reference sequence). The CDR3 sequence: CATSRTVAGGRGEQFF. CDR3 bases: TGTGCCACCAGCAGAACCGTAGCGGGAGGTAGGGGTGAGCAGTTCTTC.

This clone was found a few times. This chain connects TRBV6-5 to TRBJ1-1; D is unclear. The CDR3 is made up of 13 amino acids. Between the trimmed V and J ends, which lost 4 bases and 1 base, there was a span of 7 bases. The germline V gene encodes CDR1 MNHEY and CDR2 SVGAGI. The CDR3 is CASSLRGNTEAFF. DNA of the CDR3: TGTGCCAGCAGTTTGAGAGGGAACACTGAAGCTTTCTTT.

The rearrangement links TRBV28 to TRBJ2-2, with a weak D call TRBD1 (5 bases). The CDR3 extends over 16 amino acids. V was clipped by 5 bases and J by 0 bases, with 13 bases between them. Germline V lookup: CDR1 MDHEN, CDR2 SYDVKM. CDR3 sequence reads: CASSPTGKSNTGELFF. For the CDR3, the DNA is TGTGCCAGCAGTCCCACAGGCAAATCGAACACCGGGGAGCTGTTTTTT.

This sequence joins TRBV28 and TRBJ1-1; the match to TRBD1 covers 7 bases. Germline CDR1 and CDR2: MDHEN and SYDVKM. V lost 2 bases to trimming and J lost 6 bases; unmatched junction nucleotides: 6. CDR3 size: 14 residues. The CDR3 bases are TGTGCCAGCAGTTTAACGACAGGGCACGCTGAAGCTTTCTTT. Amino acids: CASSLTTGHAEAFF.

This clone was found a few times. The CDR3 coding sequence is TGTGCCAGCAGCCCGCGGACTAGCGGGAGGAATTACGAGCAGTACTTC. Protein sequence: CASSPRTSGRNYEQYF. This chain joins TRBV4-2 and TRBJ2-7; 14 nucleotides line up with TRBD2. The CDR3 is 16 amino acids. Germline CDR1 and CDR2: LGHNA and YNFKEQ. V dropped 4 bases and J dropped 4; count of bases not matched to a gene: 6.

This clone was detected only once. This chain connects TRBV28 to TRBJ1-2; D gene uncertain. The V end lost 6 bases, the J end lost 2 bases, and 7 bases lay between the germline ends. This CDR3 contains 12 residues. Germline lookup yields CDR1 MDHEN and CDR2 SYDVKM. The CDR3 protein is CASSQANYGYTF. In DNA, the CDR3 is TGTGCCAGCAGCCAGGCCAACTATGGCTACACCTTC.

This rearrangement joins TRBV30 to TRBJ2-7; a possible D gene is TRBD1 (6 bases). CDR3 length: 17 amino acids. CDR1 is GTSNPN, CDR2 SVGIG, per germline (reference sequence). Between the trimmed V and J ends, which lost 3 bases and 1 base, there was a span of 22 bases. The CDR3 bases are TGTGCCTGGAGGGGTGCCCCACTTGTGGACAGATCCTACGAGCAGTACTTC. This encodes CAWRGAPLVDRSYEQYF.

The chain uses TRBV11-2 and TRBJ1-4; D is undetermined. Germline V gene sequence: CDR1 SGHAT, CDR2 FQNNGV. CDR3 size: 15 residues. V was pared by 2 bases and J by 4 bases, with 11 bases between. CDR3 sequence (DNA): TGTGCCAGCAGCTTACGACCGGGATATAATGAAAAACTGTTTTTT. Its translation is CASSLRPGYNEKLFF.

The DNA of the CDR3 is TGTGCCAGCAGCTTAGCATCCGCCAGGGTATCCTACGAGCAGTACTTC. Protein product: CASSLASARVSYEQYF. The chain has TRBV7-2 and TRBJ2-7; D perhaps matches TRBD1 (5 bases). Germline V gives CDR1 SGHTA, CDR2 FQGNSA. V lost 0 bases and J lost 1, with 13 bases in between. This CDR3 is 16 amino acids long.

In its sample, this clone was seen a few times. The chain couples TRBV7-2 to TRBJ1-1; D gene ambiguous. The CDR3 is 18 amino acids. The V end was cut by 0 bases, the J end by 2 bases, with 19 bases between. The germline CDR1 and CDR2 sequences are SGHTA and FQGNSA. Here the CDR3 DNA reads TGTGCCAGCAGCTTAGCAGCTAGTATCGTCGGGGATAACACTGAAGCTTTCTTT. Amino acid sequence: CASSLAASIVGDNTEAFF.

This clone was counted once. The chain uses TRBV6-4 and TRBJ2-1; TRBD2 matches 10 bases. V gave up 5 bases and J gave up 5 bases; unmatched junction bases: 3. Germline V gene lookup returns CDR1 MRHNA and CDR2 SNTAGT. The CDR3 totals 14 residues. This CDR3 is CASSPSGSHNEQFF. DNA of the CDR3: TGTGCCAGCAGTCCTAGCGGGAGCCACAATGAGCAGTTCTTC.

A single count supports this clone. The J gene is TRBJ2-4, the V gene TRBV23-1; a weak D match, TRBD2 (5 bases). TRBV23-1 carries the ORF label, with uncertain function. Trimming removed 0 bases from V and 2 bases from J, with 17 bases in between. The CDR3 length is 18 residues. In DNA form, the CDR3 reads TGCGCCAGCAGTCAATCAGTTGGTCAGGACGGGACCAAAAACATTCAGTACTTC. Its protein is CASSQSVGQDGTKNIQYF.

The table lists this clone with a count of one. The rearrangement links TRBV30 to TRBJ2-3, with a possible D match to TRBD2 (7 bases). This CDR3 is built from 13 residues. Germline CDR1 and CDR2: GTSNPN and SVGIG (reference sequence). V was pared by 2 bases and J by 6 bases, with 12 bases between. DNA for the CDR3: TGTGCCTGGAGTCGGGGGGCAGGTGATACGCAGTATTTT. This gives the protein CAWSRGAGDTQYF.

The chain joins TRBV9 to TRBJ1-3, with TRBD1 as a possible D gene (5 bases). The V end lost 3 bases, the J end lost 0 bases, and 13 bases lay between the germline ends. The length of the CDR3 is 16 residues. CDR1 and CDR2 from the germline V gene are SGDLS and YYNGEE. The CDR3 DNA reads as TGTGCCAGCAGCGCCTCGGACAAGTCCTCTGGAAACACCATATATTTT. This translates into CASSASDKSSGNTIYF.

V gene TRBV7-6 combines with J gene TRBJ2-7, with a possible D match to TRBD2 (5 bases). The CDR3 is made up of 15 amino acids. CDR1 SGHVS and CDR2 FNYEAQ come from the germline V gene. V shed 4 bases and J shed 2 bases, with 15 bases lying between them. The CDR3 DNA reads as TGTGCCAGCAGCTCCCAACCTGAGGGAGCCTACGAGCAGTACTTC. This sequence encodes CASSSQPEGAYEQYF.

The chain combines TRBV27 with TRBJ2-1; TRBD2 aligns across 11 bases. This CDR3 region has 15 residues. Germline assignment: CDR1 MNHEY and CDR2 SMNVEV (reference sequence). V dropped 8 bases and J dropped 4; count of bases not matched to a gene: 7. In DNA form, the CDR3 reads TGTGCCAGCCGATCCGGGACTAGCGGATACAATGAGCAGTTCTTC. It encodes CASRSGTSGYNEQFF.

This clone was counted a few times. The V and J genes are TRBV4-3 and TRBJ1-1, with a tentative D call TRBD1 (5 bases). V lost 4 bases, J lost 4 bases, and 13 bases lay in between. The length of the CDR3 is 14 residues. Germline CDR1 and CDR2: LGHNA and YSLEER. The CDR3 DNA sequence: TGCGCCAGCAGCCCCCAGCTGGGGGGCACTGAAGCTTTCTTT. Translating it yields CASSPQLGGTEAFF.

V is TRBV19 and J is TRBJ1-3; 7 positions match TRBD1. Trimming took 7 bases from V and 2 from J; bases not matched to a gene: 8. Per the germline V gene, CDR1 is LNHDA and CDR2 is SQIVND (reference sequence). The CDR3 loop spans 15 amino acids. The chain's CDR3 is CASTLRQGAGNTIYF. In nucleotides, the CDR3 is TGTGCCAGTACCCTAAGACAGGGTGCTGGAAACACCATATATTTT. Full variable domain (outside the CDR3, taken from reference TRBV19 and TRBJ1-3): DGGITQSPKYLFRKEGQNVTLSCEQNLNHDAMYWYRQDPGQGLRLIYYSQIVNDFQKGDIAEGYSVSREKKESFPLTVTSAQKNPTAFYLCASTLRQGAGNTIYFGEGSWLTVV.

The rearrangement uses TRBV28 and TRBJ1-5; D ambiguous. Trimming removed 3 bases from V and 11 bases from J, with 14 bases in between. Germline V gives CDR1 MDHEN, CDR2 SYDVKM. CDR3 length: 13 residues. Written as DNA, the CDR3 is TGTGCCAGCAGTTTTAGGCCGATCGGGGCCCAGCATTTT. Translation gives CASSFRPIGAQHF.

The chain uses TRBV5-1 and TRBJ2-3, with TRBD2 matching 9 bases. The CDR3 covers 17 residues. CDR1 SGHRS and CDR2 YFSETQ come from the germline V gene. J was trimmed by 2 bases and V by 4 bases; bases with no gene match: 11. This chain's CDR3 is CASSPGRVAGDTDTQYF. CDR3 in DNA: TGCGCCAGCAGCCCCGGTAGGGTAGCGGGGGACACAGATACGCAGTATTTT. The full variable domain, in which reference TRBV5-1 and TRBJ2-3 provide the parts outside the CDR3, is KAGVTQTPRYLIKTRGQQVTLSCSPISGHRSVSWYQQTPGQGLQFLFEYFSETQRNKGNFPGRFSGRQFSNSRSEMNVSTLELGDSALYLCASSPGRVAGDTDTQYFGPGTRLTVL.

The V call is TRBV4-3, the J call TRBJ2-7, with 10 positions matching TRBD1. This CDR3 spans 17 amino acids. Per germline, CDR1 LGHNA and CDR2 YSLEER. The trim removed 4 bases at V and 0 bases at J, leaving 9 bases unmatched. CDR3 in DNA: TGCGCCAGCAGCCGGGGGTTGGGACAGGGGACCTCCTACGAGCAGTACTTC. Its protein is CASSRGLGQGTSYEQYF.

The V call is TRBV19, the J call TRBJ2-2, with 9 nucleotides matching TRBD2. Losses at the gene ends were 4 bases for V and 7 bases for J; bases not matched to a gene: 4. The CDR3 sequence is 14 residues long. Germline CDR1 reads LNHDA; CDR2 reads SQIVND (reference sequence). The CDR3 DNA follows: TGTGCCAGTAGTACCCGTAGCGGGAGCGGGGAGCTGTTTTTT. Translation gives CASSTRSGSGELFF. The full variable domain, in which reference TRBV19 and TRBJ2-2 provide the parts outside the CDR3, is DGGITQSPKYLFRKEGQNVTLSCEQNLNHDAMYWYRQDPGQGLRLIYYSQIVNDFQKGDIAEGYSVSREKKESFPLTVTSAQKNPTAFYLCASSTRSGSGELFFGEGSRLTVL.

This clone was seen only once. The chain recombines TRBV5-1 with TRBJ1-2; D is uncertain. Germline lookup yields CDR1 SGHRS and CDR2 YFSETQ. V was shortened by 4 bases and J by 0 bases, with 4 bases between the two germline ends. CDR3 size: 12 residues. The CDR3 is CASSVSNYGYTF. CDR3 in DNA: TGCGCCAGCAGCGTCTCTAACTATGGCTACACCTTC. The full variable domain, its missing parts supplied by reference TRBV5-1 and TRBJ1-2, is KAGVTQTPRYLIKTRGQQVTLSCSPISGHRSVSWYQQTPGQGLQFLFEYFSETQRNKGNFPGRFSGRQFSNSRSEMNVSTLELGDSALYLCASSVSNYGYTFGSGTRLTVV.